The rows below give T cell receptor beta chains drawn from one sample of a study of cytomegalovirus exposure and HLA in healthy donors. TCRdb keeps only in-frame clones here, not all; method: immunoSEQ multiplex PCR. The sample lists about 150,000 clones, about 88% occurring once. The sequenced sample was PBMCs. These receptors all come from a woman between 18 and 30 years old in good health and CMV-seronegative. The CDR3 runs from the conserved cysteine through the conserved F or W. The order of the fields is V gene, J gene, D gene, clone size, CDR3 DNA, CDR3 protein. D genes are given only for firm matches. Clone size is not always given. Where it is, it says once, few, many or a class for expanded clones.

TRBV28	TRBJ2-7	.	once	TGTGCCATCCGAAAAACTAGCACCCCCTCCTACGAGCAGTACTTC	CAIRKTSTPSYEQYF
TRBV13	TRBJ2-1	TRBD1	.	TGTGCCAGCAGCTCTCAGACAGGGATCCCCTACAATGAGCAGTTCTTC	CASSSQTGIPYNEQFF
TRBV18	TRBJ1-2	.	.	TGTGCCAGCTCACTCAAACTCTATGGCTACACCTTC	CASSLKLYGYTF
TRBV7-2	TRBJ2-5	.	.	TGTGCCAGCAGCTTAGCACAGGGTTTGGGCCAAGAGACCCAGTACTTC	CASSLAQGLGQETQYF
TRBV30	TRBJ2-1	TRBD2	.	TGTGCCTGGAGCCCTAGTCTAGCGGGTGAGCAGTTCTTC	CAWSPSLAGEQFF
TRBV19	TRBJ1-1	.	.	TGTGCCAGTAGCCGAAGGAGGGAGGAAAGCACTGAAGCTTTCTTT	CASSRRREESTEAFF
TRBV7-6	TRBJ1-2	.	.	TGTGCCAGCAGCCCCCTTTTGGGGGAGGGCAATCCCTATGGCTACACCTTC	CASSPLLGEGNPYGYTF
TRBV9	TRBJ2-3	TRBD2	.	TGTGCCAGCAGCGCAGAGCCGGGACTAGCGGGAGGGATGAATACGCAGTATTTT	CASSAEPGLAGGMNTQYF
TRBV28	TRBJ1-2	TRBD1	.	TGTGCCAGCAGCCCCGGGACAGAGCCCTATGGCTACACCTTC	CASSPGTEPYGYTF
TRBV5-5	TRBJ1-1	.	.	TGTGCCAGCAGCTTTGGACACATGAACACTGAAGCTTTCTTT	CASSFGHMNTEAFF
TRBV5-1	TRBJ2-3	TRBD2	.	TGCGCCAGCAACTTGGCCAGCGGGAGCCCCACAGATACGCAGTATTTT	CASNLASGSPTDTQYF
TRBV5-1	TRBJ2-2	.	few	TGCGCCAGCACCCCACAGGGTTCCGGGGAGCTGTTTTTT	CASTPQGSGELFF
TRBV30	TRBJ2-5	.	few	TGTGCCTGGAAGGAGCGGTTCCAAGAGACCCAGTACTTC	CAWKERFQETQYF
TRBV5-1	TRBJ2-1	TRBD2	.	TGCGCCAGCAGCTCCCCACTAGCGGGAGTCAATGAGCAGTTCTTC	CASSSPLAGVNEQFF
TRBV28	TRBJ2-2	.	.	TGTGCCAGCAGCGCCTCGGGAGCGGGCACCGGGGAGCTGTTTTTT	CASSASGAGTGELFF
TRBV4-1	TRBJ2-1	.	.	TGCGCCAGCAGCCAAGCGTCAGCAGGGCAAAAGCAGTTCTTC	CASSQASAGQKQFF
TRBV5-6	TRBJ2-7	TRBD2	.	TGTGCCAGCAGCTTGAAGGTGGCGGGAGGGTTTATCGGGTACGAGCAGTACTTC	CASSLKVAGGFIGYEQYF
TRBV7-9	TRBJ1-1	.	.	TGTTCCAGCAGCCCAGGGATCGGTACTATGAACACTGAAGCTTTCTTT	CSSSPGIGTMNTEAFF
TRBV2	TRBJ2-2	.	.	TGTGCCAGCAGTGTAACGGGGGTGATGAACACCGGGGAGCTGTTTTTT	CASSVTGVMNTGELFF
TRBV10-3	TRBJ1-1	.	.	TGTGCCATCAGTGAGTCGTGGCAGCGGATCGGTGAAGCTTTCTTT	CAISESWQRIGEAFF
TRBV5-1	TRBJ2-7	TRBD2	.	TGCGCCAGCAGCTTAGCGGGAGGCCGCTACGAGCAGTACTTC	CASSLAGGRYEQYF
TRBV27	TRBJ2-1	TRBD2	.	TGTGCCAGCAGTAACCCGACTAGCGGGAGGAACTCCTACAATGAGCAGTTCTTC	CASSNPTSGRNSYNEQFF
TRBV5-4	TRBJ2-7	TRBD2	.	TGTGCCAGCAGCTTGGTCGGGGGGGGCGGCGAGCAGTACTTC	CASSLVGGGGEQYF
TRBV6-5	TRBJ1-1	.	.	TGTGCCAGCAGTTACCAAACAGGGAATGCTGAAGCTTTCTTT	CASSYQTGNAEAFF
TRBV28	TRBJ1-3	.	.	TGTGCCAGCAGCCACCCACGGTCCTCTGGAAACACCATATATTTT	CASSHPRSSGNTIYF
TRBV9	TRBJ2-7	TRBD1	.	TGTGCCAGCAGCGTACAACCCGCAGGGGGCTTCCACGAGCAGTACTTC	CASSVQPAGGFHEQYF
TRBV6-1	TRBJ2-2	.	.	TGTGCCAGCAGTCCGGGACATTTTTTGGAGCTGTTTTTT	CASSPGHFLELFF
TRBV7-9	TRBJ2-7	.	few	TGTGCCAGCAGCCCCTCCCAGTTCGAGCAGTACTTC	CASSPSQFEQYF